This note documents a single T cell receptor (beta chain) sequence. Its antigen is not identified. The sample originates from a study of a mutant IDH1 vaccine in newly diagnosed glioma. Whole-study context: Beginning 4-6 weeks after radiotherapy alone, or with temozolomide cycles, vaccination took place. Of treated patients, approximately 62% were men and approximately 40% women, averaging 40.4 years.

The V end lost 1 base, the J end lost 4 bases, and 8 bases lay between the germline ends. The length of the CDR3 is 13 residues. Germline assignment: CDR1 LNHDA and CDR2 SQIVND (reference sequence). Profiling relied on immunoSEQ multiplex PCR, and the TCRdb table lists in-frame clones only, not all of them. The top ten hold around 8% of the sample, which has tens of thousands of clones, roughly 81% seen once. Time point in this sample: week 23, last vaccination. Each vaccine dose was 300 ug of mutant IDH1 20-mer peptide, with topical imiquimod. Regarding the study as a whole: Overall, roughly 95% of patients had vaccine-induced immune responses. Pseudoprogression appears to have had no connection to changes in top peripheral T cell clonotypes.

This sample comprised PBMCs, obtained from a glioma patient whose treatment included an IDH1 peptide vaccine. The chain couples TRBV19 to TRBJ2-7, with D maybe TRBD2 (5 bases). The clonotype originates from a woman aged 35 to 49 with glioma. Some clones in this sample may be carry-over from other donors' samples. CDR3 DNA sequence: TGTGCCAGTAGTATAGGCGGGTTTTACGAGCAGTACTTC. It codes for CASSIGGFYEQYF.